This T cell receptor beta chain originates from a study of regulatory T cells in long-lasting Graves disease. The study, taken as a whole, reports: Accuracy was perhaps lowered by the small sample size. TCR diversity in persistent Graves' patients was below that of newly diagnosed ones.

The V end was cut by 6 bases, the J end by 7 bases, with 13 bases between. The CDR3 contains 13 residues. The V gene's germline CDR1 is MNHEY and CDR2 SVGEGT. Time point of the sample: newly diagnosed GD, antithyroid drugs for less than 3 months. RNA extracted from PBMCs served as the sequencing template. Peripheral blood, at about 10 milliliters, went into EDTA tubes. Arm-PCR of CDR3 regions and iRepertoire HTBI primers were the basis on which TCR beta libraries were built. TCRdb re-analysed the multiplex PCR reads in MiXCR, keeping a single row per CDR3 protein. The repertoire holds around 500,000 distinct CDR3 sequences, with more than 10% as singletons. This clonotype was seen a few times. Its target is unknown. These same records also appear under a second study, on T cells in Graves' hyperthyroidism and ophthalmopathy. According to that study: TCR CDR3 regions were first amplified by RT-PCR with HTBI primers.

The chain combines TRBV6-2 or TRBV6-3 with TRBJ1-5; a possible D gene is TRBD1 (5 bases). Material: peripheral blood mononuclear cells (PBMCs), obtained at new diagnosis, from a patient treated with antithyroid drugs. The receptor was isolated from a woman aged 25 to 39 with Graves disease. The CDR3 nucleotides are TGTGCCAGCAGCCGCGGGACTTTCCAGCCCCAGCATTTT. Translating gives CASSRGTFQPQHF.